Below are 18 T cell receptor beta chains sequenced from a single sample in a study of OX40 agonist ivuxolimab in advanced cancers. The repertoire was sequenced with immunoSEQ multiplex PCR; TCRdb's copy has only in-frame clones and lacks some. The sample lists around 68,000 clones, more than 75% occurring once. Sequenced here: CD4+ or CD8+ T cells sorted from blood, sampled in a trial of the OX40 agonist ivuxolimab. Every receptor here comes from an adult with an advanced solid tumor such as melanoma, head and neck, liver or kidney cancer.

The V call is TRBV4-2, the J call TRBJ1-4; 7 positions agree with TRBD1. From germline, CDR1 is LGHNA and CDR2 YNFKEQ. This CDR3 has 14 amino acids. The trim removed 4 bases at V and 3 bases at J, leaving 2 bases unmatched. The chain's CDR3 is CASSRDSANEKLFF. As DNA, the CDR3 is TGTGCCAGCAGCCGGGACAGTGCTAATGAAAAACTGTTTTTT.

In its sample, this clone was seen a few times. The V call is TRBV19, the J call TRBJ1-2; TRBD1 agrees at 10 bases. Germline V gene lookup returns CDR1 LNHDA and CDR2 SQIVND (reference sequence). After removal of 7 bases from V and 10 bases from J, the junction contained 12 bases not matched to a gene. There are 14 residues in the CDR3. CDR3 DNA sequence: TGTGCCAGTACCCCTAGCCGGGACAGGGGCCCCTACACCTTC. Its translation is CASTPSRDRGPYTF.

The V and J genes are TRBV28 and TRBJ1-1; 7 bases agree with TRBD1. Germline trimming cut 10 bases from V and 1 base from J; bases unmatched to any gene: 9. This CDR3 is built from 14 residues. Germline CDR1 and CDR2: MDHEN and SYDVKM. CDR3 DNA sequence: TGTGCCACCCAGACCGGGACAGAGAACACTGAAGCTTTCTTT. Its protein product is CATQTGTENTEAFF.

This chain links TRBV10-3 with TRBJ2-3, with a tentative D call TRBD1 (5 bases). V was pared by 6 bases and J by 1 base, with 11 bases between. The CDR3 contains 14 residues. In germline, CDR1 is ENHRY, CDR2 SYGVKD. The CDR3 loop reads CAISSGWGTDTQYF. The DNA for the CDR3 is TGTGCCATCAGCTCAGGGTGGGGCACAGATACGCAGTATTTT.

The rearrangement links TRBV5-1 to TRBJ1-2, with D possibly matching TRBD1 (5 bases). The CDR3 contains 12 residues. Germline V gives CDR1 SGHRS, CDR2 YFSETQ. V was pared by 9 bases and J by 5 bases, with 14 bases between. The CDR3 nucleotides are TGCGCCACCAGAGGTGAGGGGTATGGCTACACCTTC. This translates into CATRGEGYGYTF.

The chain is built from TRBV5-1 and TRBJ2-3; D might be TRBD2 (6 bases). The CDR3 covers 14 residues. Germline assignment: CDR1 SGHRS and CDR2 YFSETQ. V shed 5 bases and J shed 4 bases, with 14 bases lying between them. CDR3 sequence reads: CASRSGEPPDTQYF. The DNA for the CDR3 is TGCGCCAGCAGATCGGGAGAGCCCCCAGATACGCAGTATTTT.

This rearrangement joins TRBV5-4 to TRBJ1-2; weak D call: TRBD1 (5 bases). The germline V gene has CDR1 SGHNT and CDR2 YYREEE (reference sequence). There are 14 residues in the CDR3. Trimming took 4 bases from V and 8 from J, leaving 18 bases between them. The chain's CDR3 is CASSLGTGLGGYTF. The CDR3 DNA follows: TGTGCCAGCAGCCTCGGGACGGGGTTGGGGGGCTACACCTTC. The full variable domain, in which reference TRBV5-4 and TRBJ1-2 provide the parts outside the CDR3, is ETGVTQSPTHLIKTRGQQVTLRCSSQSGHNTVSWYQQALGQGPQFIFQYYREEENGRGNFPPRFSGLQFPNYSSELNVNALELDDSALYLCASSLGTGLGGYTFGSGTRLTVV.

This clone was counted between two and nine times. A much larger clone is a single base away; this may be a read error. The identical CDR3 is also encoded by other nucleotide sequences in the sample. The rearrangement joins TRBV5-6 to TRBJ2-2, with D unclear. V was shortened by 0 bases and J by 8 bases, with 5 bases between the two germline ends. Per germline, CDR1 SGHDT and CDR2 YYEEEE. CDR3 length equals 12 residues. For the CDR3, the DNA is TGTGCCAGCAGCTTGGCAGTTGGGGAGCTGTTTTTT. Encoded protein: CASSLAVGELFF. Full variable domain (rest looked up from reference TRBV5-6 and TRBJ2-2): DAGVTQSPTHLIKTRGQQVTLRCSPKSGHDTVSWYQQALGQGPQFIFQYYEEEERQRGNFPDRFSGHQFPNYSSELNVNALLLGDSALYLCASSLAVGELFFGEGSRLTVL.

This chain uses TRBV2 with TRBJ1-3; D gene uncertain. The CDR3 spans 16 residues. Trimming took off 2 bases at V and 0 bases at J, with 11 bases between the two ends. The V gene's germline CDR1 is SNHLY and CDR2 FYNNEI. The CDR3 region is CASSELGRFSGNTIYF. The CDR3 DNA reads TGTGCCAGCAGTGAATTAGGACGGTTCTCTGGAAACACCATATATTTT.

V and J are TRBV5-1 and TRBJ1-1, with D possibly matching TRBD1 (6 bases). V gave up 2 bases and J gave up 4 bases, with 12 bases separating them. In germline, CDR1 is SGHRS, CDR2 YFSETQ. This CDR3 is 14 amino acids long. CDR3 residues: CASSFSGEPTEAFF. CDR3 bases: TGCGCCAGCAGCTTCTCAGGGGAGCCCACTGAAGCTTTCTTT.

The gene calls are TRBV18 and TRBJ1-1, with TRBD1 identical over 7 bases. The CDR3 sequence is 13 residues long. Germline CDR1 and CDR2: KGHSH and LQKENI. The V gene end was trimmed by 6 bases and the J gene end by 3 bases; junction bases not matched to a gene: 4. The CDR3 here is CASSFGQDTEAFF. The CDR3 bases are TGTGCCAGCTCCTTCGGACAGGACACTGAAGCTTTCTTT. The entire variable domain, with the rest obtained from reference TRBV18 and TRBJ1-1, is as follows: NAGVMQNPRHLVRRRGQEARLRCSPMKGHSHVYWYRQLPEEGLKFMVYLQKENIIDESGMPKERFSAEFPKEGPSILRIQQVVRGDSAAYFCASSFGQDTEAFFGQGTRLTVV.

This clone came up once. The genes are TRBV12-5 and TRBJ2-1; D may be TRBD2 (5 bases). Germline-derived CDR1 and CDR2 are LGHNT and FRNRAP. The V end was cut by 0 bases, the J end by 5 bases, with 17 bases between. The CDR3 runs 17 residues. CDR3 bases: TGTGCTAGTGGTTTGGTATCGGGCGGGTCCGGGGACAATGAGCAGTTCTTC. This gives the protein CASGLVSGGSGDNEQFF. Full variable domain (outside the CDR3, taken from reference TRBV12-5 and TRBJ2-1): DARVTQTPRHKVTEMGQEVTMRCQPILGHNTVFWYRQTMMQGLELLAYFRNRAPLDDSGMPKDRFSAEMPDATLATLKIQPSEPRDSAVYFCASGLVSGGSGDNEQFFGPGTRLTVL.

The J gene is TRBJ1-2, the V gene TRBV29-1; no clear D. Trimming took 6 bases from V and 3 from J, leaving 11 bases between them. The CDR3 is made up of 12 amino acids. From germline, CDR1 is SQVTM and CDR2 ANQGSEA. The chain's CDR3 is CSVKPRDYGYTF. CDR3 nucleotide sequence: TGCAGCGTAAAACCCCGAGACTATGGCTACACCTTC.

This chain joins TRBV2 and TRBJ2-2, with 7 bases lining up with TRBD1. Trimming removed 7 bases from V and 4 bases from J; junction bases left unmatched: 3. Germline loops: CDR1 SNHLY, CDR2 FYNNEI. The CDR3 covers 13 residues. CDR3 in amino acids: CASKTGPTGELFF. CDR3 coding DNA: TGTGCCAGCAAGACAGGGCCCACCGGGGAGCTGTTTTTT.

This clone was seen only a few times. The chain couples TRBV6-5 to TRBJ2-7; 10 bases align to TRBD2. This CDR3 has 15 amino acids. Trimming took 2 bases from V and 0 from J; bases not matched to a gene: 1. Germline V gene lookup returns CDR1 MNHEY and CDR2 SVGAGI. CDR3 coding DNA: TGTGCCAGCAGTTACGCTAGCGGGAGCTCCTACGAGCAGTACTTC. Translated: CASSYASGSSYEQYF.

J is TRBJ2-6 and V is TRBV10-3; TRBD1 is a possible D gene (5 bases). Per germline, CDR1 ENHRY and CDR2 SYGVKD. Between the trimmed V and J ends, which lost 4 bases and 1 base, there was a span of 5 bases. The CDR3 sequence is 14 residues long. As DNA, the CDR3 is TGTGCCATCAGTGGGACATCTGGGGCCAACGTCCTGACTTTC. Its protein is CAISGTSGANVLTF.

The rearrangement joins TRBV7-9 to TRBJ2-7; no definite D call. This CDR3 is 14 amino acids long. Per the germline V gene, CDR1 is SEHNR and CDR2 is FQNEAQ (reference sequence). The germline V and J ends were trimmed by 5 bases and 4 bases, with 15 bases remaining between them. CDR3 sequence (DNA): TGTGCCAGCAGCAGCTACAGTGGGCGGTACGAGCAGTACTTC. This encodes CASSSYSGRYEQYF.

V gene TRBV5-1 combines with J gene TRBJ2-7; TRBD1 aligns across 10 bases. This CDR3 contains 14 residues. Germline CDR1 reads SGHRS; CDR2 reads YFSETQ. V lost 2 bases to trimming and J lost 5 bases; unmatched junction nucleotides: 4. The CDR3 region has the DNA TGCGCCAGCAGCTTAAGGACAGGGGGTCACGAGCAGTACTTC. This translates into CASSLRTGGHEQYF.